The sequence of this T cell receptor beta chain was determined in a study of blood T cell repertoires in COVID-19. At the level of the study: Samples of COVID-19 (acute and convalescent) were obtained from the United States, Italy and Spain.

The CDR3 length is 15 residues. The V gene end was trimmed by 7 bases and the J gene end by 0 bases; junction bases not matched to a gene: 9. Germline CDR1 is GTSNPN and CDR2 is SVGIG (reference sequence). The method was immunoSEQ multiplex PCR; TCRdb's version includes in-frame clones alone and lacks a portion of them. Of fewer than 250,000 clones listed, about 82% are singletons. Sequenced material: peripheral blood. The receptor was isolated from an older woman with active or convalescent COVID-19. V usage is TRBV30 and J usage is TRBJ1-3; the match to TRBD1 covers 7 bases. CDR3 sequence (DNA): TGTGCCTACCAGGGGGATCTTTCCTCTGGAAACACCATATATTTT. Translating gives CAYQGDLSSGNTIYF.